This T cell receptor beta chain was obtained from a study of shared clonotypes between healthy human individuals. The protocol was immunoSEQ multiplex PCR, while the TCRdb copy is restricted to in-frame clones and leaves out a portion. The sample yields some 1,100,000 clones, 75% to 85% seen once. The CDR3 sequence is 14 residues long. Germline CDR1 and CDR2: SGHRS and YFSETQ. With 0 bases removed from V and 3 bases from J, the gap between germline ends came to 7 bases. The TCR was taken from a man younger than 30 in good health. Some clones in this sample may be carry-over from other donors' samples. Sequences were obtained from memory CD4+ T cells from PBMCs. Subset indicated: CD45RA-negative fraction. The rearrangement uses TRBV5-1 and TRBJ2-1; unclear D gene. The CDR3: CASSLVPNYNEQFF. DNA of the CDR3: TGCGCCAGCAGCTTGGTACCAAACTACAATGAGCAGTTCTTC.